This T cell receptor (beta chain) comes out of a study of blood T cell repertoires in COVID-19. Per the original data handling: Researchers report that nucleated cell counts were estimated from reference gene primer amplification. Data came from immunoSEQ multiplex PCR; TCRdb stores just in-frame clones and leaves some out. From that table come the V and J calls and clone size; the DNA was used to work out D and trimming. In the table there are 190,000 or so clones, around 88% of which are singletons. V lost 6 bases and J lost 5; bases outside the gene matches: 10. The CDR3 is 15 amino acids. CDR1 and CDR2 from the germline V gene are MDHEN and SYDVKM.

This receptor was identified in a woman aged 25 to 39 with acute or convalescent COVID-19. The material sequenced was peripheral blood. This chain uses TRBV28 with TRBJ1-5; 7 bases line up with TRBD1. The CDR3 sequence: CASSRPGQQYQPQHF. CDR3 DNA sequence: TGTGCCAGCAGCAGACCGGGACAGCAATATCAGCCCCAGCATTTT.